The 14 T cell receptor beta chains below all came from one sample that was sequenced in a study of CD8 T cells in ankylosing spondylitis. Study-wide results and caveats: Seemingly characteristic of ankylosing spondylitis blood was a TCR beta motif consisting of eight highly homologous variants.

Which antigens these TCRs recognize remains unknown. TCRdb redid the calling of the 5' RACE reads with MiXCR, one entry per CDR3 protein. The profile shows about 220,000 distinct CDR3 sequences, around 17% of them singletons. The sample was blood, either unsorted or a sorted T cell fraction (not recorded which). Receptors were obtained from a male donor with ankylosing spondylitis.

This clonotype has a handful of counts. The CDR3 DNA is TGTGCCAGCAGCCAGTTCCTGAGTTTGGCCCAAGAGACCCAGTACTTC. This encodes CASSQFLSLAQETQYF. The rearrangement joins TRBV14 to TRBJ2-5; D call uncertain. CDR3 length: 16 residues. Germline CDR1 and CDR2: SGHDN and FVKESK. The V end lost 3 bases, the J end lost 1 base, and 15 bases lay between the germline ends.

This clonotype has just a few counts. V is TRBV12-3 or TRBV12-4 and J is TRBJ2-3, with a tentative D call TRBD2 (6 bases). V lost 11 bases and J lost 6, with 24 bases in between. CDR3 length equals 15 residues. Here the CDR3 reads CAVERALTLGDTQYF. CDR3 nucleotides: TGTGCCGTGGAGCGGGCCCTTACTCTTGGGGATACGCAGTATTTT.

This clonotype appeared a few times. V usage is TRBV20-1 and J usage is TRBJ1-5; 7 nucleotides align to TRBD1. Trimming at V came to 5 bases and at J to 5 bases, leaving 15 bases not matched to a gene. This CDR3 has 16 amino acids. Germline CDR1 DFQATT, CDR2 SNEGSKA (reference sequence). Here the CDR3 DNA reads TGCAGTGCTCCCCTCGTCGGCGGGGACAGCGATCAGCCCCAGCATTTT. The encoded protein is CSAPLVGGDSDQPQHF.

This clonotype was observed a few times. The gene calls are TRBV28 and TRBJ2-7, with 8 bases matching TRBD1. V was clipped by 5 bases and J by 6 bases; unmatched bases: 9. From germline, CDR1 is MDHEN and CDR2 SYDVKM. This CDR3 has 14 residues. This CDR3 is CASSPRTGLGEQYF. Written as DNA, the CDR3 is TGTGCCAGCAGTCCCCGGACAGGGCTTGGCGAGCAGTACTTC.

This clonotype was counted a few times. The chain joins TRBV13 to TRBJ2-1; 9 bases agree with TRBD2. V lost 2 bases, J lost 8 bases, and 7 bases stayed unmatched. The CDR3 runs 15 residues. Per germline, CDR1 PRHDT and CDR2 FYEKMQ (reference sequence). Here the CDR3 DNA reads TGTGCCAGCAGCTTAAGGGCGGGAGGGGTCGATGAGCAGTTCTTC. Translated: CASSLRAGGVDEQFF.

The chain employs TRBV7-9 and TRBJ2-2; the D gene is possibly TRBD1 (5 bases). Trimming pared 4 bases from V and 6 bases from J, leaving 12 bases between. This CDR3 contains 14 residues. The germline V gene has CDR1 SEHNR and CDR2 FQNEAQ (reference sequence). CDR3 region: CASSSAGKAGELFF. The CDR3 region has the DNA TGTGCCAGCAGCTCGGCAGGGAAGGCCGGGGAGCTGTTTTTT.

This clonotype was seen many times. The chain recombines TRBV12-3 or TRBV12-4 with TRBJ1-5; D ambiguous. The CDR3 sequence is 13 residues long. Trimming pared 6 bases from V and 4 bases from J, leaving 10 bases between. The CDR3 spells CASSFGGNQPQHF. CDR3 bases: TGTGCCAGCAGCTTCGGAGGGAATCAGCCCCAGCATTTT.

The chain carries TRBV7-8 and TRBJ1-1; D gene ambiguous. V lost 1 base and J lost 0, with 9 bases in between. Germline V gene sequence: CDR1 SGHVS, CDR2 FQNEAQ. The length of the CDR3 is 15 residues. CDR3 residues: CASSLVSGMNTEAFF. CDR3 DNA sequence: TGTGCCAGCAGCTTAGTCAGCGGAATGAACACTGAAGCTTTCTTT.

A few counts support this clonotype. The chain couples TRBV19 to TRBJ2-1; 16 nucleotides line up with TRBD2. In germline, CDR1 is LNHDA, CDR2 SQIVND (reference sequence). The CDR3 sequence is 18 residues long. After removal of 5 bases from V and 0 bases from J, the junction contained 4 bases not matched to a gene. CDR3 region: CASSSGLAGGVSYNEQFF. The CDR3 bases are TGTGCCAGTAGTTCGGGACTAGCGGGAGGGGTCTCCTACAATGAGCAGTTCTTC.

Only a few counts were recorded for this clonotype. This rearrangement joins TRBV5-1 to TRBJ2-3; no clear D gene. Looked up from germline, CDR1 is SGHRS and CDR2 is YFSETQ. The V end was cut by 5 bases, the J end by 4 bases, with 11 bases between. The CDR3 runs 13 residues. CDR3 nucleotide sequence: TGCGCCAGCAGGATGGCAGGAGCAGATACGCAGTATTTT. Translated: CASRMAGADTQYF. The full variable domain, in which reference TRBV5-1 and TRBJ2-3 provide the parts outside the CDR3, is KAGVTQTPRYLIKTRGQQVTLSCSPISGHRSVSWYQQTPGQGLQFLFEYFSETQRNKGNFPGRFSGRQFSNSRSEMNVSTLELGDSALYLCASRMAGADTQYFGPGTRLTVL.

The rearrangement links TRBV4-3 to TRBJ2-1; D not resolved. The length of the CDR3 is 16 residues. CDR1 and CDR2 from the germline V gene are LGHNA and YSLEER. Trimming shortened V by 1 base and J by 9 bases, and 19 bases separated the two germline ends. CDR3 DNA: TGCGCCAGCAGCCAAGTTTCCCACCACCCAGTAGGTGAGCAGTTCTTC. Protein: CASSQVSHHPVGEQFF.

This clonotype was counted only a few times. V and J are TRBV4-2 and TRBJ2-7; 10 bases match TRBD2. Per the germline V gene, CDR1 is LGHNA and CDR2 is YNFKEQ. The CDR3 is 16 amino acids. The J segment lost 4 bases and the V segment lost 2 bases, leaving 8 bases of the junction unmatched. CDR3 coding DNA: TGTGCCAGCAGCCAAACCATGAGCGGGAGGGCTTACGAGCAGTACTTC. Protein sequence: CASSQTMSGRAYEQYF.

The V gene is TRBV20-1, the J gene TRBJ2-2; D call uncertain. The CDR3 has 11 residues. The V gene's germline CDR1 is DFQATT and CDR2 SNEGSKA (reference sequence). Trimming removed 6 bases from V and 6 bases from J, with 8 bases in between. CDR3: CSAIIAGELFF. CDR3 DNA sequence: TGCAGTGCAATCATCGCCGGGGAGCTGTTTTTT.

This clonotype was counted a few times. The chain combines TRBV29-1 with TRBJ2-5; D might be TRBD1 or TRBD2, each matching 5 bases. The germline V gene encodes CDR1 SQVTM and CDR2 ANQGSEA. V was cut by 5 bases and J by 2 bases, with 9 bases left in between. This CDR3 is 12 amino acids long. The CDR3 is CSVQGPQETQYF. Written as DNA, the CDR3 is TGCAGCGTTCAGGGACCTCAAGAGACCCAGTACTTC.